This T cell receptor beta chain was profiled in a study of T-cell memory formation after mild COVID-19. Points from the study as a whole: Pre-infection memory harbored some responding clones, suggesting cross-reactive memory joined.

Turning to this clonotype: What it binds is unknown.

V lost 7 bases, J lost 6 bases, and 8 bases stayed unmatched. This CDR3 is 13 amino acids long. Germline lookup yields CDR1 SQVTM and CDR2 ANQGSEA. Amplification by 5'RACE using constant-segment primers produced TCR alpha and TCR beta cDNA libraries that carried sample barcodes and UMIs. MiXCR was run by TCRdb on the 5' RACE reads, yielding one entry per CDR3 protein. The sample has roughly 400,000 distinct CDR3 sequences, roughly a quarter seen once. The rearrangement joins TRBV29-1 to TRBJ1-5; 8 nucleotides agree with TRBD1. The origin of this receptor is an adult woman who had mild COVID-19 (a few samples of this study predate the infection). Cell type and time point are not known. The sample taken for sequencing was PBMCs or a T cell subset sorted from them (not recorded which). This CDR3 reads CSASGGWSQPQHF. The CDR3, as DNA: TGCAGCGCGTCAGGGGGCTGGAGTCAGCCCCAGCATTTT.